Only a few counts were recorded for the clone carrying this T cell receptor (beta chain). This entry belongs to a study of human T cells and chemical hapten exposure. The germline V gene has CDR1 MNHNY and CDR2 SVGAGI (reference sequence). The length of the CDR3 is 16 residues. Trimming took 2 bases from V and 0 from J, leaving 13 bases between them. Total RNA came from unfractionated whole blood. TCRdb used MiXCR to reprocess the 5' RACE reads, holding one entry per CDR3 protein. This sample carries tens of thousands of distinct CDR3 sequences, about 8.4% of them seen once, and the ten largest clones take 2% to 2.5%.

The source of this sequence is a male donor in good health. This chain uses TRBV6-6 with TRBJ1-2, with D unclear. For the CDR3, the DNA is TGTGCCAGCAGTTACCCGACAACTTATTCTAACTATGGCTACACCTTC. Its translation: CASSYPTTYSNYGYTF.